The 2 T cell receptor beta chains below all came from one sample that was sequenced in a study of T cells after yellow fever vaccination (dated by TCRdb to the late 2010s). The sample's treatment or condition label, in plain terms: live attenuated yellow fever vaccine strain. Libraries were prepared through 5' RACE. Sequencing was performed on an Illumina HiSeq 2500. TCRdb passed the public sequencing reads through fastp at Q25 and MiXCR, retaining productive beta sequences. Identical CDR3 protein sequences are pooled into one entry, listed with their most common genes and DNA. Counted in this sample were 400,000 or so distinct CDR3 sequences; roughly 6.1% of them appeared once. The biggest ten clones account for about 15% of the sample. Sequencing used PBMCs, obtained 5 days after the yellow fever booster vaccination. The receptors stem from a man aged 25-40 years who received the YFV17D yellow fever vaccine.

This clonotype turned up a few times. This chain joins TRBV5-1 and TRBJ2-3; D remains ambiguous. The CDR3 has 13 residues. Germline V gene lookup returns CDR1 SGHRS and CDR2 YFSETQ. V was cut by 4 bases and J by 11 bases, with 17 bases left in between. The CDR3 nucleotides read TGCGCCAGCAGCGATGACGAGACTGGGAAGCAGTATTTT. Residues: CASSDDETGKQYF.

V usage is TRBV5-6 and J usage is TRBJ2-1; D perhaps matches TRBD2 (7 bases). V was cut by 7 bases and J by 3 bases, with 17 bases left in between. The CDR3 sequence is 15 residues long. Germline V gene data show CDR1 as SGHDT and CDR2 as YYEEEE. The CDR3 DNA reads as TGTGCCAGCCAGGGTAGGGGGGGATTCTACAATGAGCAGTTCTTC. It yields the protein CASQGRGGFYNEQFF.